One T cell receptor (beta chain) is described in this entry. The antigen is undetermined. The data belong to a study of T-cell memory formation after mild COVID-19. As for the study in general: Most TCR clusters belonged to a single donor. Points from the study as a whole: Pre-infection memory showed some responding clones, and this suggested that cross-reactive memory joined. Contracting CD4+ clones were located mainly in CM and EM, and CD8+ clones in EMRA.

5'RACE primed from the constant segment yielded TCR alpha and TCR beta cDNA libraries bearing sample barcodes and UMIs. MiXCR, applied by TCRdb to the 5' RACE reads, yields one record per CDR3 protein. The repertoire consists of about 140,000 distinct CDR3 sequences, with about 14% occurring once and the leading ten covering around 28%. J lost 5 bases, V lost 4 bases, and 8 bases had no gene match. Per germline, CDR1 SEHNR and CDR2 FQNEAQ (reference sequence). The CDR3 sequence is 15 residues long. The receptor's source is an adult woman who had mild COVID-19 (a few samples of this study predate the infection). Cell type and time point are not known. V is TRBV7-9 and J is TRBJ1-1, with 9 positions matching TRBD1. Specimen: PBMCs or a T cell subset sorted from them (not recorded which). The CDR3 DNA reads TGTGCCAGCAGCTCCACAGGGGGCGTAGGGACTGAAGCTTTCTTT. Residues: CASSSTGGVGTEAFF. The entire variable domain, with the rest obtained from reference TRBV7-9 and TRBJ1-1, is as follows: DTGVSQNPRHKITKRGQNVTFRCDPISEHNRLYWYRQTLGQGPEFLTYFQNEAQLEKSRLLSDRFSAERPKGSFSTLEIQRTEQGDSAMYLCASSSTGGVGTEAFFGQGTRLTVV.